Each of the 25 T cell receptor beta chains below was sequenced from the same sample in a study of regulatory T cells in long-lasting Graves disease. Specified time point: persistent/refractory GD, antithyroid drugs over 5 years with positive TRAb. The TCR library was prepared using RNA isolated from PBMCs. According to the study, TCR beta libraries were built with iRepertoire HTBI primers and CDR3-region Arm-PCR. MiXCR, run by TCRdb on the multiplex PCR reads, gives a single entry per CDR3 protein. The table includes roughly 500,000 distinct CDR3 sequences, around a fifth detected once. The source was peripheral blood mononuclear cells (PBMCs), collected when the disease was refractory, from a patient treated with antithyroid drugs. The receptors here all came from a female donor with Graves disease.

This clonotype came up a few times. This sequence joins TRBV12-3 or TRBV12-4 and TRBJ2-3; D call uncertain. The V end was cut by 3 bases, the J end by 7 bases, with 8 bases between. The CDR3 runs to 12 residues. The CDR3 DNA follows: TGTGCCAGCAGTTTGAAAGGGAATACGCAGTATTTT. It translates to CASSLKGNTQYF.

The table lists this clonotype with a few counts. This chain connects TRBV4-3 to TRBJ2-7; D call uncertain. This CDR3 is built from 15 residues. Trimming took 0 bases from V and 1 from J, leaving 10 bases between them. The germline gives CDR1 LGHNA, CDR2 YSLEER. In DNA form, the CDR3 reads TGCGCCAGCAGCCAAGATCAAGTTAGATCCTACGAGCAGTACTTC. Amino acid sequence: CASSQDQVRSYEQYF.

This clonotype was seen a handful of times. This chain joins TRBV6-1 and TRBJ2-5; 8 bases agree with TRBD2. The CDR3 contains 15 residues. The junction had 9 bases not matched to a gene; V was cut back by 7 bases and J by 2 bases. Germline CDR1 is MNHNS and CDR2 is SASEGT. The CDR3 coding sequence is TGTGCCAGCACCTTCCTTAGCGGGACACAAGAGACCCAGTACTTC. Its translation: CASTFLSGTQETQYF.

This clonotype has a handful of counts. J is TRBJ2-7 and V is TRBV7-9; 7 nucleotides match TRBD2. Germline trimming cut 4 bases from V and 6 bases from J; bases unmatched to any gene: 3. CDR3 length equals 12 residues. The germline V gene encodes CDR1 SEHNR and CDR2 FQNEAQ (reference sequence). CDR3 DNA: TGTGCCAGCAGCTCCGGGAGGCTCGAGCAGTACTTC. This translates into CASSSGRLEQYF.

This clonotype showed up just a few times. The chain joins TRBV20-1 to TRBJ2-5; tentatively, D is TRBD2 (6 bases). This CDR3 contains 12 residues. V was pared by 6 bases and J by 2 bases, with 10 bases between. Germline loops: CDR1 DFQATT, CDR2 SNEGSKA (reference sequence). The CDR3: CSALALQETQYF. The CDR3 nucleotides read TGCAGTGCCCTAGCGCTTCAAGAGACCCAGTACTTC.

This clonotype appeared many times. The chain joins TRBV6-1 to TRBJ1-2, with D possibly TRBD1 on 6 matching bases. Per the germline V gene, CDR1 is MNHNS and CDR2 is SASEGT. Trimming shortened V by 5 bases and J by 8 bases, and 9 bases separated the two germline ends. The length of the CDR3 is 11 residues. This CDR3 is CASSQGLGYTF. The CDR3 DNA is TGTGCCAGCAGTCAGGGGCTGGGCTACACCTTC.

This clonotype was counted many times. This chain connects TRBV28 to TRBJ1-4; perhaps TRBD1 as D (5 bases). Per germline, CDR1 MDHEN and CDR2 SYDVKM. Trimming removed 3 bases from V and 6 bases from J, with 11 bases in between. The CDR3 totals 14 residues. For the CDR3, the DNA is TGTGCCAGCAGTTTTGAACAGGATTATGAAAAACTGTTTTTT. It yields the protein CASSFEQDYEKLFF.

This clonotype was detected many times. This chain connects TRBV11-2 to TRBJ1-2; 7 nucleotides match TRBD1. V shed 5 bases and J 6 bases; nucleotides not matched to a gene: 9. The CDR3 runs to 14 residues. Germline V CDR1 and CDR2: SGHAT, FQNNGV. CDR3 protein: CASSPTGNPDGYTF. As DNA, the CDR3 is TGTGCCAGCAGCCCGACAGGGAACCCTGATGGCTACACCTTC. Drawing the rest from reference TRBV11-2 and TRBJ1-2, the complete variable domain is EAGVAQSPRYKIIEKRQSVAFWCNPISGHATLYWYQQILGQGPKLLIQFQNNGVVDDSQLPKDRFSAERLKGVDSTLKIQPAKLEDSAVYLCASSPTGNPDGYTFGSGTRLTVV.

For this clonotype: A much larger clone differs by one base, so this may be a read error. The V gene is TRBV20-1, the J gene TRBJ1-5; D gene uncertain. With 6 bases removed from V and 2 bases from J, the gap between germline ends came to 11 bases. This CDR3 is 13 amino acids long. Germline loops: CDR1 DFQATT, CDR2 SNEGSKA (reference sequence). This CDR3 is CSAKAYGNQPQHF. In nucleotides, the CDR3 is TGCAGTGCAAAGGCATATGGCAATCAGCCCCAGCATTTT.

About this clonotype: With a much larger clone just one base away, this may be a read error. The chain joins TRBV7-2 to TRBJ2-7, with 8 nucleotides matching TRBD2. The CDR3 has 13 amino acids. Germline lookup yields CDR1 SGHTA and CDR2 FQGNSA. With V trimmed by 5 bases and J by 9 bases, 9 bases remained unmatched. The CDR3 nucleotides are TGTGCCAGCAGCCGGGACACGGCGGGAGGGCAGTACTTC. It translates to CASSRDTAGGQYF.

This sequence joins TRBV9 and TRBJ1-6; D ambiguous. Trimming pared 0 bases from V and 9 bases from J, leaving 16 bases between. CDR1 and CDR2 from the germline V gene are SGDLS and YYNGEE. This CDR3 contains 16 residues. The CDR3 region is CASSVEVGYRGSPLHF. The CDR3 coding sequence is TGTGCCAGCAGCGTAGAAGTCGGGTACCGGGGTTCACCCCTCCACTTT.

The chain joins TRBV7-2 to TRBJ1-3; D call uncertain. With 1 base removed from V and 4 bases from J, the gap between germline ends came to 5 bases. The CDR3 runs 13 residues. Germline values: CDR1 SGHTA, CDR2 FQGNSA. CDR3 sequence: CASSLEQGNTIYF. In DNA form, the CDR3 reads TGTGCCAGCAGCTTAGAGCAGGGAAACACCATATATTTT.

Many counts were recorded for this clonotype. V usage is TRBV20-1 and J usage is TRBJ2-7, with 12 bases fitting TRBD1. V lost 6 bases to trimming and J lost 6 bases; unmatched junction nucleotides: 6. The CDR3 has 13 amino acids. Germline V gene lookup returns CDR1 DFQATT and CDR2 SNEGSKA (reference sequence). Written as DNA, the CDR3 is TGCAGTGCACTGGGACAGGGGGCGTTCGAGCAGTACTTC. Residues: CSALGQGAFEQYF.

The CDR3 DNA reads as TGTGCCTGGAGTCCGACGGTGGGCACTGAAGCTTTCTTT. Its translation is CAWSPTVGTEAFF. J is TRBJ1-1 and V is TRBV30; D ambiguous. This CDR3 is built from 13 residues. Looked up from germline, CDR1 is GTSNPN and CDR2 is SVGIG (reference sequence). V was clipped by 2 bases and J by 4 bases, with 11 bases between them.

This clonotype was picked up a small number of times. The V gene is TRBV9, the J gene TRBJ1-5, with no clear D. Trimming left V 0 bases short and J 7 bases short, with 8 bases between. Germline assignment: CDR1 SGDLS and CDR2 YYNGEE. This CDR3 has 13 amino acids. CDR3 DNA: TGTGCCAGCAGCGTAGATTCAGGACAGCCCCAGCATTTT. It encodes CASSVDSGQPQHF.

This chain connects TRBV28 to TRBJ2-3, with D maybe TRBD2 (6 bases). Trimming cost V 9 bases and J 2 bases, with 18 bases left between them. The CDR3 covers 15 residues. The germline V gene encodes CDR1 MDHEN and CDR2 SYDVKM. This chain's CDR3 is CASQPLASLTDTQYF. The CDR3 coding sequence is TGTGCCAGTCAGCCTCTAGCGAGCCTCACAGATACGCAGTATTTT. The entire variable domain, with the rest obtained from reference TRBV28 and TRBJ2-3, is as follows: DVKVTQSSRYLVKRTGEKVFLECVQDMDHENMFWYRQDPGLGLRLIYFSYDVKMKEKGDIPEGYSVSREKKERFSLILESASTNQTSMYLCASQPLASLTDTQYFGPGTRLTVL.

This clonotype has ten or more counts. The chain recombines TRBV27 with TRBJ2-7, with unresolved D. V was cut by 6 bases and J by 0 bases, with 18 bases left in between. The germline V gene has CDR1 MNHEY and CDR2 SMNVEV (reference sequence). The CDR3 has 16 amino acids. The CDR3 nucleotides are TGTGCCAGCAGCTCCCGTCTCCGAGGAAGCTCCTACGAGCAGTACTTC. This gives the protein CASSSRLRGSSYEQYF.

CDR3 protein: CASSFGPGGNTGELFF. CDR3 sequence (DNA): TGTGCCAGCAGTTTTGGCCCGGGGGGGAACACCGGGGAGCTGTTTTTT. The chain is built from TRBV28 and TRBJ2-2, with 7 positions matching TRBD2. V lost 3 bases to trimming and J lost 1 base; unmatched junction nucleotides: 5. The germline gives CDR1 MDHEN, CDR2 SYDVKM. The CDR3 spans 16 residues.

In its sample, this clonotype was seen many times. J is TRBJ2-5 and V is TRBV28; D is tentatively TRBD1 or TRBD2 (5 bases each). The CDR3 runs 13 residues. Germline V gene data show CDR1 as MDHEN and CDR2 as SYDVKM. V was shortened by 6 bases and J by 7 bases, with 15 bases between the two germline ends. CDR3 nucleotides: TGTGCCAGCAGGTCCGGGACCAAGGGGACCCAGTACTTC. Residues: CASRSGTKGTQYF.

About this clonotype itself: With a much larger clone just one base away, this may be a read error. The genes are TRBV6-2 or TRBV6-3 and TRBJ1-4, with D uncertain. Germline V gives CDR1 MNHEY, CDR2 SVGEGT. This CDR3 is 13 amino acids long. For the CDR3, the DNA is TGTGCCAGCAGTGGCCCATTTTATGAAAAACTGCTTTTT. It yields the protein CASSGPFYEKLLF.

A single count supports this clonotype. The chain has TRBV20-1 and TRBJ2-2; 12 bases fit TRBD1. Germline trimming cut 3 bases from V and 5 bases from J; bases unmatched to any gene: 4. The germline gives CDR1 DFQATT, CDR2 SNEGSKA (reference sequence). The CDR3 totals 15 residues. The chain's CDR3 is CSARGQGAGTGELFF. In DNA, the CDR3 is TGCAGTGCTAGGGGACAGGGGGCAGGGACCGGGGAGCTGTTTTTT.

Many counts were recorded for this clonotype. The genes are TRBV2 and TRBJ1-5, with no clear D. The CDR3 totals 13 residues. Trimming pared 3 bases from V and 1 base from J, leaving 4 bases between. Germline CDR1 is SNHLY and CDR2 is FYNNEI. The chain's CDR3 is CASSEWSNQPQHF. The CDR3 nucleotides read TGTGCCAGCAGTGAGTGGAGCAATCAGCCCCAGCATTTT.

The chain carries TRBV6-2 or TRBV6-3 and TRBJ2-2, with a tentative D call TRBD2 (6 bases). This CDR3 has 16 residues. Germline V gene sequence: CDR1 MNHEY, CDR2 SVGEGT. V was pared by 2 bases and J by 2 bases, with 12 bases between. The CDR3: CASSYGGRINTGELFF. CDR3 DNA sequence: TGTGCCAGCAGTTACGGTGGGAGGATAAACACCGGGGAGCTGTTTTTT.

This clonotype turned up a few times. The gene calls are TRBV7-2 and TRBJ1-1; TRBD1 matches at 9 bases. The V segment lost 1 base and the J segment 0 bases; nucleotides outside the gene matches: 6. Looked up from germline, CDR1 is SGHTA and CDR2 is FQGNSA. This CDR3 is built from 17 residues. CDR3 sequence reads: CASSLVGTGLVNTEAFF. Here the CDR3 DNA reads TGTGCCAGCAGCTTAGTAGGGACAGGGTTAGTGAACACTGAAGCTTTCTTT.

This clonotype showed up just a few times. The V gene is TRBV5-6, the J gene TRBJ1-6, with 8 nucleotides matching TRBD1. This CDR3 contains 15 residues. V shed 2 bases and J 7 bases; nucleotides not matched to a gene: 5. Germline V gene sequence: CDR1 SGHDT, CDR2 YYEEEE. This CDR3 is CASSFDRGPNSPLHF. The CDR3 nucleotides are TGTGCCAGCAGCTTTGACAGGGGACCCAATTCACCCCTCCACTTT.